The T cell receptor (beta chain) under discussion was sequenced for a study of blood T cell repertoires in COVID-19. Study-level background: Nucleic acid was either cDNA or gDNA, and it came from T cells, B-cell-depleted T cells, or PBMCs.

The table came from immunoSEQ multiplex PCR; TCRdb's copy has only in-frame clones and leaves some out. This table has around 200,000 clones, approximately 86% appearing once. There are 12 residues in the CDR3. CDR1 is SGHDT, CDR2 YYEEEE, per germline. Trimming cost V 4 bases and J 6 bases, with 11 bases left between them. This receptor was taken from a man aged 40-50 years with active or convalescent COVID-19. Sequences were obtained from peripheral blood. The chain combines TRBV5-6 with TRBJ2-7; D perhaps matches TRBD2 (5 bases). The CDR3 sequence: CASSRGWSEQYF. CDR3 nucleotides: TGTGCCAGCAGCCGCGGGTGGAGCGAGCAGTACTTC.